This TCR beta chain comes out of a study of T cell changes during pregnancy in multiple sclerosis. The CDR3 covers 16 residues. CDR1 and CDR2 (germline): SGHTA, FQGNSA. Trimming took 5 bases from V and 0 from J; bases not matched to a gene: 9. The protocol was immunoSEQ multiplex PCR, while the TCRdb copy is restricted to in-frame clones and leaves out a portion. The table lists 60,000 or so clones, about 90% of them singletons. The starting material was CD4+ T cells from peripheral blood mononuclear cells, obtained after pregnancy. The V and J genes are TRBV7-2 and TRBJ2-7, with 8 bases matching TRBD1. The sequence was collected from a female donor in good health, enrolled as a control in a pregnancy study. The CDR3 bases are TGTGCCAGCAGCCCATGGACAGGGCCCAGCTCCTACGAGCAGTACTTC. Encoded protein: CASSPWTGPSSYEQYF.